This T cell receptor beta chain was recovered during a study of T cells in localized non-small cell lung cancer. Study-level points and caveats: Adjacent lung was found to contain a median roughly 60 of the top 100 tumor clones. Peak T cell clonality was found in uninvolved adjacent lung, exceeding tumor. The study linked higher blood T cell density to longer overall survival.

Researchers cut adjacent lung at least 2 cm from the tumor margin, and it showed no atypia. In this sample, this clone turned up a few times. Antigen: not known. Libraries were prepared by immunoSEQ multiplex PCR; TCRdb keeps only in-frame clonotypes and omits some of them. The sample holds 1,400 to 1,500 clones; around 20% are singletons and the top ten take over 15%. The V end was cut by 10 bases, the J end by 6 bases, with 10 bases between. Looked up from germline, CDR1 is LNHDA and CDR2 is SQIVND (reference sequence). This CDR3 comprises 11 residues. Sequencing used normal lung tissue next to the tumor, obtained before any cancer treatment. This clonotype originated in a male donor aged 60 or over with stage I squamous cell lung carcinoma. The chain uses TRBV19 and TRBJ2-1; D unresolved. CDR3 in amino acids: CATRPGNEQFF. In DNA, the CDR3 is TGTGCCACCCGACCTGGCAATGAGCAGTTCTTC.